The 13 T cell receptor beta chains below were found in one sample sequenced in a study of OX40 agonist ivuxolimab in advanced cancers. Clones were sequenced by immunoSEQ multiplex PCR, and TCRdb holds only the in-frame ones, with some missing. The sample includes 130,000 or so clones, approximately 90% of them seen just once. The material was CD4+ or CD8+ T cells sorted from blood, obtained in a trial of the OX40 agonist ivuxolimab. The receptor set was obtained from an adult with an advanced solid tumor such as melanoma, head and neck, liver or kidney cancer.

The CDR3 here is CASGRTGPETQYF. CDR3 DNA sequence: TGTGCCAGCGGGAGGACAGGGCCAGAGACCCAGTACTTC. V and J are TRBV2 and TRBJ2-5; 8 bases fit TRBD1. This CDR3 is built from 13 residues. Germline V lookup: CDR1 SNHLY, CDR2 FYNNEI. The ends lost 8 bases at V and 4 bases at J; junction bases unmatched: 6.

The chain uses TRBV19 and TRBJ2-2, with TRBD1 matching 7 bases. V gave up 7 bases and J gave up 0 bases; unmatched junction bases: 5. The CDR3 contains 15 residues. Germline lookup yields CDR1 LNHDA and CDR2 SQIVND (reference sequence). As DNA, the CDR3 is TGTGCCAGTATAACCGGGACAGCGAACACCGGGGAGCTGTTTTTT. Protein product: CASITGTANTGELFF.

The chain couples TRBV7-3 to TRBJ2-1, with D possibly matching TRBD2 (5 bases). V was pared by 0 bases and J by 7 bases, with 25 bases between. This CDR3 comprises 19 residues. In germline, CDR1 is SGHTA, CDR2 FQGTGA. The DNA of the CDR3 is TGTGCCAGCAGCTTAACGAATAGAGTTGCCACCCCCAGAGGGAATGAGCAGTTCTTC. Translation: CASSLTNRVATPRGNEQFF.

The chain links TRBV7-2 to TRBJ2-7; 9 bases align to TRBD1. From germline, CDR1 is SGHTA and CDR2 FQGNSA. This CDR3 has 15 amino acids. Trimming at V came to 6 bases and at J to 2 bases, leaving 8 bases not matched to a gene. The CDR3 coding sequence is TGTGCCAGCAGTCCGAACAGGGGGCCGACCTACGAGCAGTACTTC. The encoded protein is CASSPNRGPTYEQYF.

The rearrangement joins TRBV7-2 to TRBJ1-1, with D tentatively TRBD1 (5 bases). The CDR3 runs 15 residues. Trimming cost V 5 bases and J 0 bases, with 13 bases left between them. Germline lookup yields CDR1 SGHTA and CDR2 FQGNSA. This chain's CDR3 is CASSRLRQLNTEAFF. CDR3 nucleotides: TGTGCCAGCAGCCGCCTTAGACAGCTGAACACTGAAGCTTTCTTT.

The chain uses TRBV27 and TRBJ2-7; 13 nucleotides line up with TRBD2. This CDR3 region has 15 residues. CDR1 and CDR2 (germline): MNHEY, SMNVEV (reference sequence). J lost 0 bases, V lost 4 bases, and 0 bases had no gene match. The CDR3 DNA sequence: TGTGCCAGCAGTTGGACTAGCGGGAGCTCCTACGAGCAGTACTTC. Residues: CASSWTSGSSYEQYF.

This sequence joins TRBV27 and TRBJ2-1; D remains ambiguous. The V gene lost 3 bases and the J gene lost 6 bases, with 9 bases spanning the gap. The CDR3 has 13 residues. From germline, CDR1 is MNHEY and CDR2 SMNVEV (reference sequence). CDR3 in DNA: TGTGCCAGCAGTTTGCTAAGTGGCAATGAGCAGTTCTTC. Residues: CASSLLSGNEQFF.

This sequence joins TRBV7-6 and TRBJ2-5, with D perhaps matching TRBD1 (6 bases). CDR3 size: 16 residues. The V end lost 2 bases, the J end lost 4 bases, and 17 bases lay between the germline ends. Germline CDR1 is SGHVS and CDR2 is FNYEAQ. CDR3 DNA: TGTGCCAGCAGCTTAATACAGGGATATTCTCGAGAGACCCAGTACTTC. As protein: CASSLIQGYSRETQYF. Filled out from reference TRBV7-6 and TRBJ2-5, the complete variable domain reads GAGVSQSPRYKVTKRGQDVALRCDPISGHVSLYWYRQALGQGPEFLTYFNYEAQQDKSGLPNDRFSAERPEGSISTLTIQRTEQRDSAMYRCASSLIQGYSRETQYFGPGTRLLVL.

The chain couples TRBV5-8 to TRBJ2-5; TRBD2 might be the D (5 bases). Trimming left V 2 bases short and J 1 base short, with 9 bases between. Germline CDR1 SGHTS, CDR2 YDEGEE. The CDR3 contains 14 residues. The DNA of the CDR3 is TGTGCCAGCAGCTTTGAGCGGCTCCAAGAGACCCAGTACTTC. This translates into CASSFERLQETQYF.

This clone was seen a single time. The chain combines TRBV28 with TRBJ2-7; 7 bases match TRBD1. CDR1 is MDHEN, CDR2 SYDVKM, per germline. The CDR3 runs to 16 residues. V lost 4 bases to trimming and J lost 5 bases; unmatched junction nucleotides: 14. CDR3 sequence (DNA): TGTGCCAGCAGTTACTCCCCACTTACAGGGGTTCACGAGCAGTACTTC. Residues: CASSYSPLTGVHEQYF.

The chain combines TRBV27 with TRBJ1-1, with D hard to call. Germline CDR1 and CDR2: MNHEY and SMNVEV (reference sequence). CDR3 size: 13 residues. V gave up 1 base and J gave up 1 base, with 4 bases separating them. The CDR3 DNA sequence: TGTGCCAGCAGTTTATATTCGAACACTGAAGCTTTCTTT. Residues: CASSLYSNTEAFF.

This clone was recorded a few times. The CDR3 bases are TGCGCCAGCAGCTTGGAAGGGACAGGGACTAACTATGGCTACACCTTC. Protein: CASSLEGTGTNYGYTF. This chain joins TRBV5-1 and TRBJ1-2; 9 bases are shared with TRBD1. CDR3 length: 16 residues. Looked up from germline, CDR1 is SGHRS and CDR2 is YFSETQ. V shed 0 bases and J 0 bases; nucleotides not matched to a gene: 3.

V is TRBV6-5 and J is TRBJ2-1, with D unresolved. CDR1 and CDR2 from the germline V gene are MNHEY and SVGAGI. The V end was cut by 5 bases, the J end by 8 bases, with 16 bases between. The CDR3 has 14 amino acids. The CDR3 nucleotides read TGTGCCAGCAGTCCTCCCCGAGTAGGCGATGAGCAGTTCTTC. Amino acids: CASSPPRVGDEQFF.